The 12 T cell receptor beta chains presented below share a single source sample, sequenced in a study of cytomegalovirus exposure and HLA in healthy donors. The PCR employed 60 Vbeta primers together with 13 Jbeta primers. Libraries were prepared by immunoSEQ multiplex PCR; TCRdb keeps only in-frame clonotypes and omits some of them. This listing includes over 90,000 clones. Sample: PBMCs. These receptor sequences come from a man aged 35-49 years in good health and CMV-seronegative.

V usage is TRBV11-2 and J usage is TRBJ2-7; 11 bases fit TRBD1. CDR1 SGHAT and CDR2 FQNNGV come from the germline V gene. This CDR3 comprises 15 residues. V trimming: 5 bases; J trimming: 3 bases; junction bases outside the gene matches: 6. As DNA, the CDR3 is TGTGCCAGCAGCGGGGCCGGGACAGGGGGCTACGAGCAGTACTTC. Its protein product is CASSGAGTGGYEQYF. Full variable domain (remainder filled in from reference TRBV11-2 and TRBJ2-7): EAGVAQSPRYKIIEKRQSVAFWCNPISGHATLYWYQQILGQGPKLLIQFQNNGVVDDSQLPKDRFSAERLKGVDSTLKIQPAKLEDSAVYLCASSGAGTGGYEQYFGPGTRLTVT.

The chain has TRBV29-1 and TRBJ2-4; 10 nucleotides line up with TRBD2. Trimming at V came to 7 bases and at J to 1 base, leaving 7 bases not matched to a gene. Germline assignment: CDR1 SQVTM and CDR2 ANQGSEA. The CDR3 sequence is 15 residues long. The CDR3 loop is CSAEEAGGAKNIQYF. The DNA of the CDR3 is TGCAGCGCTGAGGAAGCGGGGGGGGCCAAAAACATTCAGTACTTC.

This chain links TRBV5-6 with TRBJ1-1; D is possibly TRBD1 (5 bases). The V and J ends lost 5 bases and 1 base respectively, with 9 bases between them. The CDR3 is 13 amino acids. CDR1 and CDR2 from the germline V gene are SGHDT and YYEEEE. The CDR3 nucleotides are TGTGCCAGCAGTTTTACAGGGAACACTGAAGCTTTCTTT. It specifies CASSFTGNTEAFF. Supplemented by reference TRBV5-6 and TRBJ1-1, the full variable domain reads DAGVTQSPTHLIKTRGQQVTLRCSPKSGHDTVSWYQQALGQGPQFIFQYYEEEERQRGNFPDRFSGHQFPNYSSELNVNALLLGDSALYLCASSFTGNTEAFFGQGTRLTVV.

This chain links TRBV12-5 with TRBJ2-5; maybe TRBD1 (7 bases). The DNA end is more similar to TRBJ2-7, so the J call may be wrong. In germline, CDR1 is LGHNT, CDR2 FRNRAP. CDR3 length: 16 residues. The CDR3 DNA reads TGTGCTAGTGGTTTGCCCCAGGGGGGTTCCGCCTACGAGCAGTACTTC. It yields the protein CASGLPQGGSAYEQYF.

The chain employs TRBV18 and TRBJ1-5, with 7 bases aligning to TRBD1. V trimming: 5 bases; J trimming: 7 bases; junction bases outside the gene matches: 11. In germline, CDR1 is KGHSH, CDR2 LQKENI. The CDR3 runs 15 residues. The CDR3 spells CASSAQDRKEQPQHF. The CDR3 nucleotides are TGTGCCAGCTCAGCCCAGGACAGGAAGGAACAGCCCCAGCATTTT.

V gene TRBV28 combines with J gene TRBJ1-2; tentatively, D is TRBD1 (6 bases). Germline V gene lookup returns CDR1 MDHEN and CDR2 SYDVKM. V dropped 2 bases and J dropped 8 bases, with 18 bases sitting between them. This CDR3 has 15 residues. CDR3 sequence reads: CASSLLPQGLRGYTF. For the CDR3, the DNA is TGTGCCAGCAGTTTACTTCCCCAGGGGTTGAGGGGCTACACCTTC.

In nucleotides, the CDR3 is TGTGCCTGGAGGCGGACAGCACGAGAGACCCAGTACTTC. Protein: CAWRRTARETQYF. This chain links TRBV30 with TRBJ2-5; D might be TRBD1 (6 bases). Germline CDR1 and CDR2: GTSNPN and SVGIG (reference sequence). Between the trimmed V and J ends, which lost 3 bases and 4 bases, there was a span of 12 bases. This CDR3 region has 13 residues.

The rearrangement links TRBV7-9 to TRBJ2-5; maybe TRBD2 (6 bases). This CDR3 is 13 amino acids long. The V and J ends lost 5 bases and 5 bases respectively, with 12 bases between them. CDR1 and CDR2 from the germline V gene are SEHNR and FQNEAQ (reference sequence). This CDR3 is CASSRRSGETQYF. CDR3 coding DNA: TGTGCCAGCAGCAGGAGGAGCGGGGAGACCCAGTACTTC.

The rearrangement joins TRBV28 to TRBJ2-7, with D possibly matching TRBD1 (6 bases). Germline values: CDR1 MDHEN, CDR2 SYDVKM. This CDR3 has 15 residues. V was clipped by 7 bases and J by 3 bases, with 19 bases between them. CDR3 DNA: TGTGCCAGCAATCTAATACAGGGTGGTGGCTACGAGCAGTACTTC. This encodes CASNLIQGGGYEQYF.

The V call is TRBV11-2, the J call TRBJ1-2; D is uncertain. CDR1 SGHAT and CDR2 FQNNGV come from the germline V gene. The V end lost 1 base, the J end lost 5 bases, and 11 bases lay between the germline ends. The CDR3 sequence is 14 residues long. The CDR3 sequence is CASSLGRRGYGYTF. The CDR3 DNA is TGTGCCAGCAGCTTAGGGCGGCGGGGTTATGGCTACACCTTC.

This chain links TRBV19 with TRBJ2-3; no reliable D call. The germline V gene has CDR1 LNHDA and CDR2 SQIVND (reference sequence). The CDR3 has 15 amino acids. V gave up 6 bases and J gave up 4 bases, with 17 bases separating them. CDR3 nucleotides: TGTGCCAGTAGCTCCTCCGCAAGAGGCGCAGATACGCAGTATTTT. This sequence encodes CASSSSARGADTQYF.

The chain is built from TRBV28 and TRBJ1-2, with D perhaps TRBD1 (5 bases). The CDR3 loop spans 12 amino acids. The germline CDR1 and CDR2 sequences are MDHEN and SYDVKM. Trimming took 3 bases from V and 6 from J, leaving 8 bases between them. CDR3 residues: CASSFSRDGYTF. CDR3 coding DNA: TGTGCCAGCAGTTTTTCCAGGGATGGCTACACCTTC.